Listed below are T cell receptor beta chains from one sample, sequenced in a study of cytomegalovirus exposure and HLA in healthy donors. Profiling relied on immunoSEQ multiplex PCR, and the TCRdb table lists in-frame clones only, not all of them. The sample includes 110,000 to 150,000 clones, just under 85% of them seen just once. Sequences were obtained from PBMCs. The receptors originated from a woman aged 40 to 55 in good health and CMV-seronegative. CDR3s leave out the opening cysteine and the closing phenylalanine or tryptophan. Fields, in order: V gene, J gene, CDR3 protein.

>TRBV5-1|TRBJ2-1
ASRRGVAGAYNEQF
>TRBV30|TRBJ2-3
AWSNSVGVLDTQY
>TRBV9|TRBJ2-5
ASSPLTTQETQY
>TRBV14|TRBJ2-3
ASSQDWARHTDTQY
>TRBV30|TRBJ2-1
AWRDRYRGHEQF
>TRBV9|TRBJ1-1
ASSAAGEGTEAF
>TRBV5-4|TRBJ2-4
ASSREAKNIQY
>TRBV29-1|TRBJ2-1
SVAGRAYNEQF
>TRBV7-8|TRBJ2-5
ASSLDRQETQY
>TRBV7-9|TRBJ2-1
ASSPNLGGEQF
>TRBV6-5|TRBJ1-5
ASSFNEYTNQPQH
>TRBV30|TRBJ2-3
AWSGPADTQY
>TRBV7-2|TRBJ1-5
ASSLEFKSQPQH
>TRBV11-3|TRBJ2-5
ASSPNRGQETQY
>TRBV4-3|TRBJ1-2
ASSQEYQGLTNYGYT
>TRBV28|TRBJ1-1
ASSLYKGADPEAF
>TRBV9|TRBJ2-1
ASSAEGGLAYNEQF
>TRBV6-5|TRBJ2-1
ASSFLAGVWSNEQF
>TRBV28|.
ASSRSGLAGGSEQY
>TRBV7-9|TRBJ2-7
ASRPTGLSYEQY
>TRBV7-8|TRBJ2-3
ASSLNLLAGVADTQY
>TRBV28|TRBJ1-5
ASSLLDSSNQPQH
>TRBV9|TRBJ2-7
ASSVVSGAGEQY
>TRBV2|TRBJ1-2
ASRGNRDRADT
>TRBV9|TRBJ1-4
ASSVGEKRGKLF
>TRBV25-1|TRBJ1-1
ASSEGGTGGTEAF
>TRBV4-3|TRBJ2-5
ASSQDTAAGGEGLWETQY
>TRBV28|TRBJ1-2
ASRTRGANYGYT
>TRBV28|TRBJ2-5
ASSFDRGPETQY
>TRBV6-5|TRBJ1-4
ASSYSMGAPNEKLF
>TRBV5-4|TRBJ2-1
ASSSQRGLAGRDEQF
>TRBV7-9|.
ASSLPGIGESYEQY
>TRBV21-1|TRBJ1-5
ASSNVTRQRQGVQPQH
>TRBV10-3|TRBJ2-2
AIKGLKSTGELF
>TRBV5-1|TRBJ2-5
ASSLTGGRETQY
>TRBV2|TRBJ2-2
ASRRGLAAHTGELF
>TRBV9|TRBJ1-1
ASSVAGAGTEAF
>TRBV2|TRBJ1-6
ASSEGNTGYNLH
>TRBV5-1|TRBJ1-1
ASSLTVNTEAF
>TRBV4-3|TRBJ1-4
ASSHGTGEGGEKLF
>TRBV28|TRBJ2-5
ASSPPGQGSETQY
>TRBV27|TRBJ1-2
ASSRNDAGGYALGYT
>TRBV7-9|TRBJ1-1
ASSTRQALRVTEAF
>TRBV15|TRBJ2-7
ATSTRTSGSYEQY
>TRBV28|TRBJ2-3
ASSRGGSTDTQY
>TRBV4-1|TRBJ2-3
ASARVGTDTQY
>TRBV6-5|TRBJ2-7
ASSRQNYEQY